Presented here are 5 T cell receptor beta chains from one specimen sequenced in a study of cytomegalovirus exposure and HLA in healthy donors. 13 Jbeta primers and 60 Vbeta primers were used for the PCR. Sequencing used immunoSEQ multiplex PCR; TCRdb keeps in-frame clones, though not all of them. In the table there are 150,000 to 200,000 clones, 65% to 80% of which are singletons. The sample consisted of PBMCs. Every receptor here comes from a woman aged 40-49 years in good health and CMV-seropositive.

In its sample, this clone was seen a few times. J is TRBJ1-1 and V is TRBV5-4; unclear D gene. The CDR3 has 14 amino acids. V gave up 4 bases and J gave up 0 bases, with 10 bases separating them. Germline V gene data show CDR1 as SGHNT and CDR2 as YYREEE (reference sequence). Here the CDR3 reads CASSGGLLNTEAFF. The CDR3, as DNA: TGTGCCAGCAGCGGTGGACTGCTGAACACTGAAGCTTTCTTT.

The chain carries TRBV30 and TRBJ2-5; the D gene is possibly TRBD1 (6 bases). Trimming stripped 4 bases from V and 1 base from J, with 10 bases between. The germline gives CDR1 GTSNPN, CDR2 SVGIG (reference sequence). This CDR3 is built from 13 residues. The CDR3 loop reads CAWILDSQETQYF. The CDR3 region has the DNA TGTGCCTGGATTCTGGACAGCCAAGAGACCCAGTACTTC.

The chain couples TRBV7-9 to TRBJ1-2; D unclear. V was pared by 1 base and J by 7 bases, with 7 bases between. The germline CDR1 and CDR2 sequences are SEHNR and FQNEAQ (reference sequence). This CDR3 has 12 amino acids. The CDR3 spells CASSLESGGYTF. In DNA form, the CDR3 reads TGTGCCAGCAGCTTAGAGTCAGGTGGCTACACCTTC.

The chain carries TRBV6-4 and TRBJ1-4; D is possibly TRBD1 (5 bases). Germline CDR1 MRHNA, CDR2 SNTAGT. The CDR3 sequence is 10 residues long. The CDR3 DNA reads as TGTGCGGGGGGAGCTGAGAAACTGTTTTTT. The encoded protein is CAGGAEKLFF.

The CDR3 sequence: CASSLAGIGANVLTF. CDR3 bases: TGCGCCAGCAGCTTGGCCGGGATCGGGGCCAACGTCCTGACTTTC. The chain links TRBV5-1 to TRBJ2-6; D is possibly TRBD2 (5 bases). The V gene's germline CDR1 is SGHRS and CDR2 YFSETQ. This CDR3 has 15 residues. V was shortened by 0 bases and J by 4 bases, with 8 bases between the two germline ends. Based on the CDR3 plus reference TRBV5-1 and TRBJ2-6, the full variable domain is KAGVTQTPRYLIKTRGQQVTLSCSPISGHRSVSWYQQTPGQGLQFLFEYFSETQRNKGNFPGRFSGRQFSNSRSEMNVSTLELGDSALYLCASSLAGIGANVLTFGAGSRLTVL.